In its sample, the clone carrying this T cell receptor beta chain was seen many times. The DNA ends 3 residues before the CDR3 does, and the rest of the CDR3 is filled in from the germline J gene. These data originate in a study of T cell clonality in common variable immunodeficiency. Assay used: immunoSEQ multiplex PCR; TCRdb lists only in-frame clones, some missing. The sample offers about 42,000 clones and no singletons, the top ten holding approximately 2.2%. Between the trimmed V and J ends, which lost 1 base and 6 bases, there was a span of 9 bases. This CDR3 has 14 residues. The germline gives CDR1 SGHTA, CDR2 FQGNSA.

The sequencing input was peripheral blood mononuclear cells. The source of this sequence is a person aged 18-70 years in good health. The rearrangement links TRBV7-2 to TRBJ2-2; D unresolved. The part of the CDR3 DNA that was read is TGTGCCAGCAGCTTAGTCTCGTTCCCCGGGGAG. Translating gives CASSLVSFPGE. The CDR3 as a whole reads CASSLVSFPGELFF.